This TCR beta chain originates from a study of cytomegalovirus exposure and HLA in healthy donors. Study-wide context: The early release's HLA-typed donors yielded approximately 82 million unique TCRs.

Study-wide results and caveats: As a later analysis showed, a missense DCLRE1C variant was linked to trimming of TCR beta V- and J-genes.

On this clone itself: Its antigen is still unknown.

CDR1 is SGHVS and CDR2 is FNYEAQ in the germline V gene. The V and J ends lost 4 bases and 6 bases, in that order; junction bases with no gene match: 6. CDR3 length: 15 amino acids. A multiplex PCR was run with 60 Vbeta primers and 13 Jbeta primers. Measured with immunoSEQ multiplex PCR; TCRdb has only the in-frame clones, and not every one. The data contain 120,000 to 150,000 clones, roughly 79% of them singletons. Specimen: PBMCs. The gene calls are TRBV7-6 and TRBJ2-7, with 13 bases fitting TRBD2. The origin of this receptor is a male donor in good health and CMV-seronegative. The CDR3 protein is CASSSGLAGAAEQYF. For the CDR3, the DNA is TGTGCCAGCAGCTCCGGACTAGCGGGAGCAGCCGAGCAGTACTTC.